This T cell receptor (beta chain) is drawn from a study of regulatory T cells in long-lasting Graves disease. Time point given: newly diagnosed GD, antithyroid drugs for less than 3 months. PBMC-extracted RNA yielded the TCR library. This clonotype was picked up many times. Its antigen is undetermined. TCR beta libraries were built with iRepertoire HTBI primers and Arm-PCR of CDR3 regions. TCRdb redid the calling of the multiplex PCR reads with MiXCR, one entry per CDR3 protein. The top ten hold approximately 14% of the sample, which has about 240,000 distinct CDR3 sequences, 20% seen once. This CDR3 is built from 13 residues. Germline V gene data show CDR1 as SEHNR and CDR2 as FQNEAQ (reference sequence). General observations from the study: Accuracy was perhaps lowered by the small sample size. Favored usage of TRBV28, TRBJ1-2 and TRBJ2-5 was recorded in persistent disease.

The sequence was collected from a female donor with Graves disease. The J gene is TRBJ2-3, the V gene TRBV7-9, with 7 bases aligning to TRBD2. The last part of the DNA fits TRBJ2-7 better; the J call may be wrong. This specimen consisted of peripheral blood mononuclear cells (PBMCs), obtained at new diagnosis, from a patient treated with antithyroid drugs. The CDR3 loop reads CASSLRESHEQYF. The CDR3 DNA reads TGTGCCAGCAGCTTGCGGGAGTCCCACGAGCAGTACTTC.